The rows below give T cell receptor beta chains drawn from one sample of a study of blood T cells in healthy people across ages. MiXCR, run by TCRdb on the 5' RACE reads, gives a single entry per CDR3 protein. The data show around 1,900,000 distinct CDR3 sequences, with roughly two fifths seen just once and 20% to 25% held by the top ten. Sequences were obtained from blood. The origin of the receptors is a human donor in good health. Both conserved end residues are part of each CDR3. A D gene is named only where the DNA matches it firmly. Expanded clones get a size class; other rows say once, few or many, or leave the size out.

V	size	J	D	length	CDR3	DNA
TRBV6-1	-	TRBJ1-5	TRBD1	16	CASSVFRDRGNQPQHF	TGTGCCAGCAGTGTATTCCGGGACAGGGGTAATCAGCCCCAGCATTTT
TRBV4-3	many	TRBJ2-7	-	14	CASSRQGGPYEQYF	TGCGCCAGCAGCCGCCAGGGAGGACCCTACGAGCAGTACTTC
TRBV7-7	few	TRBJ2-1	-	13	CASSLALYSVKFF	TGTGCTAGCAGCTTAGCGCTTTATTCAGTCAAGTTCTTC
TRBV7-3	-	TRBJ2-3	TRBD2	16	CASSSRTSGGRDTQYF	TGTGCCAGCAGCTCCCGGACTAGCGGGGGCCGAGATACGCAGTATTTT
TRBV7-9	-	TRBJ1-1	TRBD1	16	CASSLPGQGINTEAFF	TGTGCCAGCAGCCTCCCGGGACAGGGAATTAACACTGAAGCTTTCTTT
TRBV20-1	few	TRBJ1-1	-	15	CSASGRATLNTEAFF	TGCAGTGCTAGCGGGAGAGCAACCTTGAACACTGAAGCTTTCTTT
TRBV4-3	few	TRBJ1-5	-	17	CASSQDYGRVWGQPQHF	TGCGCCAGCAGCCAAGATTACGGTAGGGTGTGGGGTCAGCCCCAGCATTTT
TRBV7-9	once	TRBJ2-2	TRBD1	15	CASSRPGQANGELFF	TGTGCCAGCAGCCGCCCGGGACAGGCGAACGGGGAGCTGTTTTTT
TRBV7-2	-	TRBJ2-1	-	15	CASSWAATGYNEQFF	TGTGCCAGCAGCTGGGCCGCGACAGGATACAATGAGCAGTTCTTC
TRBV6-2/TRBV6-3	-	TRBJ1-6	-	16	CASSYRATSTESPLHF	TGTGCCAGCAGTTACAGGGCAACCTCCACCGAATCACCCCTCCACTTT
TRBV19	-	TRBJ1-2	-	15	CASSIDLWGHYGYTF	TGTGCCAGTAGTATAGATCTGTGGGGACACTATGGCTACACCTTC
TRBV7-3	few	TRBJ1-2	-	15	CASGNLWGRNYGYTF	TGTGCCAGTGGGAATTTATGGGGGCGCAACTATGGCTACACCTTC
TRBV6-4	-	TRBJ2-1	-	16	CVSSDSTGRGRDEQFF	TGTGTCAGCAGTGACTCGACAGGCAGGGGTAGGGATGAGCAGTTCTTC
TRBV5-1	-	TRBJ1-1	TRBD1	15	CASSYNSDRGTEAFF	TGCGCCAGCAGCTATAACTCGGACAGGGGCACTGAAGCTTTCTTT
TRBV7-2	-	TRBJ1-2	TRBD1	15	CASSLGDRDRRGYTF	TGTGCCAGCAGCTTGGGGGACAGGGATCGACGCGGCTACACCTTC
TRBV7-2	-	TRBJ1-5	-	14	CASSFSGIHQPQHF	TGTGCCAGCAGCTTCTCAGGGATACATCAGCCCCAGCATTTT
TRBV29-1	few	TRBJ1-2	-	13	CSVAMNRDYGYTF	TGCAGCGTGGCTATGAATCGTGACTATGGCTACACCTTC
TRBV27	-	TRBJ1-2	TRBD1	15	CASSSQGRPIYGYTF	TGTGCCAGCAGTTCACAGGGGAGGCCCATCTATGGCTACACCTTC
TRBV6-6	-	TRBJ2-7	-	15	CASSSPGFFPYEQYF	TGTGCCAGCAGCTCCCCGGGATTTTTTCCCTACGAGCAGTACTTC
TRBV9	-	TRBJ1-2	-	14	CASSVPGDRGGYTF	TGTGCCAGCAGCGTTCCAGGGGACCGGGGTGGCTACACCTTC
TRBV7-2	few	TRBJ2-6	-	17	CASSLSVSASGANVLTF	TGTGCCAGCAGCTTAAGCGTCTCGGCAAGTGGGGCCAACGTCCTGACTTTC
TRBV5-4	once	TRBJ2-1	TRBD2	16	CASSLVGLGYNNEQFF	TGTGCCAGCAGCTTGGTGGGACTAGGGTATAACAATGAGCAGTTCTTC
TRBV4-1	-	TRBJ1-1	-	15	CASSQGWTGSTEAFF	TGCGCCAGCAGCCAAGGTTGGACTGGGTCCACTGAAGCTTTCTTT
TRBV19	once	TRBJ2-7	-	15	CASTIQGDGSYEQYF	TGTGCCAGTACCATACAGGGCGATGGCTCCTACGAGCAGTACTTC